The 29 T cell receptor beta chains given below trace back to one sample, sequenced in a study of blood T cells in healthy people across ages (dated by TCRdb to between 2014 and 2017). Library prep was done by 5' RACE. These reads were obtained on an Illumina HiSeq 2500. A second PCR of roughly 7 to 12 cycles was performed with a sample-barcoded 5' primer and a J-beta primer mix. Using fastp at Q25 and MiXCR, TCRdb reprocessed the public reads and kept productive beta chains. Each entry merges the rows of one CDR3 protein and shows their most common DNA and genes. Within this sample are more than 800,000 distinct CDR3 sequences, with 45% of them counted one time only. Approximately 17% of the sample is held by the ten biggest clonotypes. Sequenced: blood. These receptors all stem from a woman in her sixties in good health.

This chain links TRBV5-5 with TRBJ1-1; no clear D gene. From germline, CDR1 is SGHKS and CDR2 YYEKEE (reference sequence). This CDR3 has 11 residues. Between the trimmed V and J ends, which lost 4 bases and 8 bases, there was a span of 9 bases. CDR3 amino acids: CASSLWAEAFF. The CDR3 region has the DNA TGTGCCAGCAGCCTTTGGGCCGAAGCTTTCTTT.

The CDR3 DNA is TGTGCCAGCAGCCGAAGCGGGAGCCCCACCTACGAGCAGTACTTC. This encodes CASSRSGSPTYEQYF. The rearrangement links TRBV6-2 or TRBV6-3 to TRBJ2-7; 8 nucleotides line up with TRBD2. CDR1 is MNHEY and CDR2 is SVGEGT in the germline V gene. CDR3 length: 15 residues. V was pared by 6 bases and J by 2 bases, with 9 bases of the junction left unmatched.

This clonotype has only a few counts. The chain uses TRBV20-1 and TRBJ2-3, with TRBD1 matching 9 bases. V was pared by 1 base and J by 3 bases, with 11 bases of the junction left unmatched. CDR1 and CDR2 (germline): DFQATT, SNEGSKA (reference sequence). The CDR3 has 17 residues. In nucleotides, the CDR3 is TGCAGTGCTAGAGGACCCCCGGGACAGGGTGGGACAGATACGCAGTATTTT. Residues: CSARGPPGQGGTDTQYF.

Written as DNA, the CDR3 is TGCAGTGCTCCTCAGTTAGTCGGCACAGATACGCAGTATTTT. Translated: CSAPQLVGTDTQYF. The genes are TRBV20-1 and TRBJ2-3; D remains ambiguous. This CDR3 comprises 14 residues. Trimming took off 5 bases at V and 1 base at J, with 13 bases between the two ends. Germline CDR1 and CDR2: DFQATT and SNEGSKA (reference sequence).

V gene TRBV2 combines with J gene TRBJ2-7; the match to TRBD1 covers 9 bases. The junction had 15 bases not matched to a gene; V was cut back by 6 bases and J by 3 bases. CDR1 is SNHLY, CDR2 FYNNEI, per germline. This CDR3 has 17 residues. Written as DNA, the CDR3 is TGTGCCAGCAGCCCGACGACAGGGGGGGTTTTAGACTACGAGCAGTACTTC. This encodes CASSPTTGGVLDYEQYF.

This rearrangement joins TRBV28 to TRBJ2-4, with 13 bases identical to TRBD2. This CDR3 is built from 22 residues. CDR1 is MDHEN and CDR2 is SYDVKM in the germline V gene. After removal of 0 bases from V and 1 base from J, the junction contained 15 bases not matched to a gene. The CDR3 is CASSLWGLGTSGMGLAKNIQYF. CDR3 nucleotide sequence: TGTGCCAGCAGTTTATGGGGCTTGGGGACTAGCGGGATGGGGCTCGCCAAAAACATTCAGTACTTC.

The rearrangement joins TRBV20-1 to TRBJ1-1, with a tentative D call TRBD1 (6 bases). Per germline, CDR1 DFQATT and CDR2 SNEGSKA (reference sequence). Trimming shortened V by 2 bases and J by 6 bases, and 22 bases separated the two germline ends. This CDR3 has 16 amino acids. The CDR3 bases are TGCAGTGCTAGACTCCCGGGGGGGGCGGTGGACGCTGAAGCTTTCTTT. Translated, it gives CSARLPGGAVDAEAFF.

A few counts support this clonotype. This chain links TRBV15 with TRBJ1-6; no definite D call. The germline V gene has CDR1 LNHNV and CDR2 YYDKDF (reference sequence). Deletions cut 1 base from V and 7 bases from J, with 8 bases between. This CDR3 is 14 amino acids long. CDR3 sequence (DNA): TGTGCCACCAGCAGAGTGGAGGGAAATTCACCCCTCCACTTT. Protein: CATSRVEGNSPLHF.

The J gene is TRBJ1-2, the V gene TRBV27, with D possibly matching TRBD1 (5 bases). Germline V gene lookup returns CDR1 MNHEY and CDR2 SMNVEV (reference sequence). The CDR3 contains 16 residues. Trimming cost V 6 bases and J 2 bases, with 19 bases left between them. The CDR3 DNA reads TGTGCCAGCAGGGCAATTGGCAGGGTGCGAAACTATGGCTACACCTTC. It is translated as CASRAIGRVRNYGYTF.

J is TRBJ2-5 and V is TRBV29-1, with a weak D call TRBD2 (5 bases). The germline V gene has CDR1 SQVTM and CDR2 ANQGSEA. Trimming took off 2 bases at V and 11 bases at J, with 12 bases between the two ends. This CDR3 has 11 residues. CDR3 protein: CSVEIFGEQYF. CDR3 DNA: TGCAGCGTTGAAATTTTTGGGGAGCAGTACTTC.

The chain has TRBV9 and TRBJ1-1; tentatively, D is TRBD1 (5 bases). V was cut by 3 bases and J by 0 bases, with 15 bases left in between. CDR3 length equals 16 residues. Germline V gene sequence: CDR1 SGDLS, CDR2 YYNGEE. CDR3 residues: CASSAGPSTMNTEAFF. The CDR3 bases are TGTGCCAGCAGCGCGGGACCCTCGACTATGAACACTGAAGCTTTCTTT.

The J gene is TRBJ2-3, the V gene TRBV25-1, with a weak D call TRBD1 (5 bases). Germline-derived CDR1 and CDR2 are MGHDK and SYGVNS. CDR3 size: 15 residues. V lost 4 bases to trimming and J lost 2 bases, with 13 bases between them. In nucleotides, the CDR3 is TGTGCCAGCAGTGGAGCGACAGCCCTCACAGATACGCAGTATTTT. Encoded protein: CASSGATALTDTQYF.

This clonotype was counted only a few times. J is TRBJ2-4 and V is TRBV3-1; 8 nucleotides match TRBD1. V was pared by 0 bases and J by 1 base, with 2 bases of the junction left unmatched. CDR1 LGHDT and CDR2 YNNKEL come from the germline V gene (reference sequence). The CDR3 extends over 16 amino acids. The CDR3, as DNA: TGTGCCAGCAGCCAAGAAGGGACAGGTGCCAAAAACATTCAGTACTTC. It encodes CASSQEGTGAKNIQYF.

The chain employs TRBV7-2 and TRBJ2-2; the D is unclear. V dropped 4 bases and J dropped 6 bases, with 6 bases sitting between them. Germline CDR1 is SGHTA and CDR2 is FQGNSA. The CDR3 spans 12 residues. CDR3 sequence (DNA): TGTGCCAGCAGCTACTATTCCGGGGAGCTGTTTTTT. Translated: CASSYYSGELFF.

Concerning this clonotype: The junction and the germline gene differ at one end; a read error may be behind it. The J gene is TRBJ2-1, the V gene TRBV5-1; D call uncertain. The CDR3 runs to 15 residues. Germline lookup yields CDR1 SGHRS and CDR2 YFSETQ. CDR3 sequence (DNA): TGCGCCAGCAGCTTCCTAGTAACCACCGACAATGAGCGGTTCTTC. Translated, it gives CASSFLVTTDNERFF.

This clonotype was seen a handful of times. The chain combines TRBV27 with TRBJ2-7; D gene ambiguous. The V gene's germline CDR1 is MNHEY and CDR2 SMNVEV (reference sequence). Trimming took 4 bases from V and 0 from J, leaving 16 bases between them. The CDR3 length is 16 residues. The chain's CDR3 is CASSSGGVPLSYEQYF. For the CDR3, the DNA is TGTGCCAGCAGTTCTGGTGGGGTACCCCTCTCCTACGAGCAGTACTTC.

In this sample, this clonotype turned up once. This chain uses TRBV18 with TRBJ2-5; TRBD1 aligns across 8 bases. The assigned J gene may be wrong: the sequence end matches TRBJ2-7 better. Germline V gives CDR1 KGHSH, CDR2 LQKENI. The CDR3 extends over 14 amino acids. The CDR3: CASSPMDRAPEQYF. The CDR3 nucleotides read TGTGCCAGCTCACCGATGGACAGGGCCCCCGAGCAGTACTTC.

This clonotype has more than one count but fewer than ten. The CDR3 protein is CASSTLRGTSGRMYNEQFF. The CDR3 DNA reads as TGTGCCAGTAGTACCTTAAGGGGGACTAGCGGGAGGATGTACAATGAGCAGTTCTTC. The rearrangement links TRBV19 to TRBJ2-1; 15 nucleotides line up with TRBD2. The J segment lost 4 bases and the V segment lost 4 bases, leaving 11 bases of the junction unmatched. The CDR3 contains 19 residues. Germline CDR1 reads LNHDA; CDR2 reads SQIVND (reference sequence).

Of note for this clonotype: A much larger clone lies one base from this, so it may be a read error. The chain uses TRBV12-3 or TRBV12-4 and TRBJ2-7; D gene ambiguous. The CDR3 loop spans 11 amino acids. CDR3 region: CASGLISEQYF. CDR3 in DNA: TGTGCCAGCGGTTTAATCAGCGAGCAGTACTTC.

This clonotype was detected ten times or more. This CDR3 reads CASSYEGNEQFF. Here the CDR3 DNA reads TGTGCCAGCAGTTACGAGGGAAATGAGCAGTTCTTC. The rearrangement links TRBV6-5 to TRBJ2-1, with D tentatively TRBD2 (5 bases). Trimming pared 2 bases from V and 7 bases from J, leaving 6 bases between. The CDR3 covers 12 residues. Germline assignment: CDR1 MNHEY and CDR2 SVGAGI.

The chain is built from TRBV12-3 or TRBV12-4 and TRBJ2-3; D is undetermined. V was shortened by 5 bases and J by 1 base, with 13 bases between the two germline ends. The CDR3 covers 15 residues. The CDR3, as DNA: TGTGCCAGCAGTGACGGCCCGCTGGGCACAGATACGCAGTATTTT. This codes for CASSDGPLGTDTQYF.

The J gene is TRBJ2-7, the V gene TRBV28; D uncertain. CDR1 is MDHEN and CDR2 is SYDVKM in the germline V gene. This CDR3 contains 13 residues. V was trimmed by 7 bases and J by 2 bases, leaving 12 bases between them. CDR3 nucleotide sequence: TGTGCCAGCACCGATTGGGAACCCTACGAGCAGTACTTC. Translating gives CASTDWEPYEQYF. Based on the CDR3 plus reference TRBV28 and TRBJ2-7, the full variable domain is DVKVTQSSRYLVKRTGEKVFLECVQDMDHENMFWYRQDPGLGLRLIYFSYDVKMKEKGDIPEGYSVSREKKERFSLILESASTNQTSMYLCASTDWEPYEQYFGPGTRLTVT.

Ten or more counts support this clonotype. This may stem from a read error, because a much larger clone lies one nucleotide away. This chain links TRBV12-3 or TRBV12-4 with TRBJ1-5; D unclear. With 1 base removed from V and 3 bases from J, the gap between germline ends came to 7 bases. The CDR3 sequence is 14 residues long. This CDR3 reads CASSLVGYNQPQHF. CDR3 coding DNA: TGTGCCAGCAGTTTAGTCGGATACAATCAGCCCCAGCATTTT.

This clonotype was counted at least ten times. The chain carries TRBV9 and TRBJ2-6, with unresolved D. The germline V and J ends were trimmed by 0 bases and 2 bases, with 6 bases remaining between them. The germline V gene encodes CDR1 SGDLS and CDR2 YYNGEE. The CDR3 is 15 amino acids. CDR3 DNA: TGTGCCAGCAGCGTAGGAGTGACTGGGGCCAACGTCCTGACTTTC. Its translation: CASSVGVTGANVLTF.

A few counts support this clonotype. This sequence joins TRBV7-8 and TRBJ2-7; TRBD2 matches at 7 bases. The CDR3 covers 15 residues. V trimming: 5 bases; J trimming: 0 bases; junction bases outside the gene matches: 7. Germline-derived CDR1 and CDR2 are SGHVS and FQNEAQ. CDR3 protein: CASSRPGGSSYEQYF. Written as DNA, the CDR3 is TGTGCCAGCAGCCGACCTGGCGGGAGCTCCTACGAGCAGTACTTC. Complete variable domain (other parts from reference TRBV7-8 and TRBJ2-7): GAGVSQSPRYKVAKRGQDVALRCDPISGHVSLFWYQQALGQGPEFLTYFQNEAQLDKSGLPSDRFFAERPEGSVSTLKIQRTQQEDSAVYLCASSRPGGSSYEQYFGPGTRLTVT.

CDR3 bases: TGCAGTGCTCGGACAGGGGGCTTGAGCAATCAGCCCCAGCATTTT. This encodes CSARTGGLSNQPQHF. The rearrangement links TRBV20-1 to TRBJ1-5; TRBD1 matches 11 bases. The CDR3 sequence is 15 residues long. The germline V gene encodes CDR1 DFQATT and CDR2 SNEGSKA (reference sequence). V was clipped by 5 bases and J by 1 base; unmatched bases: 4.

Only a few counts were recorded for this clonotype. J is TRBJ1-4 and V is TRBV24-1; TRBD1 aligns across 10 bases. J lost 8 bases, V lost 3 bases, and 23 bases had no gene match. Germline loops: CDR1 KGHDR, CDR2 SFDVKD. This CDR3 contains 21 residues. The CDR3 spells CATSDPRLGTGDPTRSEKLFF. The CDR3 DNA sequence: TGTGCCACCAGTGATCCGAGGCTGGGGACAGGGGACCCCACGCGGTCCGAAAAACTGTTTTTT.

This rearrangement joins TRBV27 to TRBJ1-6; D gene ambiguous. This CDR3 comprises 14 residues. Trimming cost V 5 bases and J 8 bases, with 13 bases left between them. Germline V gene data show CDR1 as MNHEY and CDR2 as SMNVEV (reference sequence). Here the CDR3 reads CASSTRTNDSPLHF. For the CDR3, the DNA is TGTGCCAGCAGTACCCGGACTAATGATTCACCCCTCCACTTT.

CDR3 residues: CASGGTSGSNEQFF. Here the CDR3 DNA reads TGCGCCAGCGGAGGGACTAGCGGGAGCAATGAGCAGTTCTTC. The V gene is TRBV5-1, the J gene TRBJ2-1; 14 bases align to TRBD2. J lost 6 bases, V lost 7 bases, and 3 bases had no gene match. Germline loops: CDR1 SGHRS, CDR2 YFSETQ. The CDR3 loop spans 14 amino acids.